The TCR beta chain described here comes from a study of Ad26.COV2.S vaccination and SARS-CoV-2 variants (dated by TCRdb to the early 2020s). Regarding the study in general: Vaccine-arm donors came from COV1001, a multicentre, randomized, double-blind, placebo-controlled phase I-IIa trial of Ad26.COV2.S in healthy adults. Trial participants were randomized into five groups of five, in which low-dose or high-dose Ad26.COV2.S was given once or twice, or placebo was given on both occasions. Investigators remained blinded to trial group allocation during experiments and outcome assessment. Dosing of Ad26.COV2.S was intramuscular, at either 5x10^10 or 1x10^11 viral particles, delivered as one shot or as two shots spaced 56 days apart. The TCR-sequenced set comprised around 30 samples: some 19 Ad26.COV2.S vaccine recipients, 5 placebo recipients and 8 SARS-CoV-2 convalescent individuals. Sequencing of the TCRbeta repertoire served to evaluate the specificity and breadth of SARS-CoV-2-reactive T cell receptors following Ad26.COV2.S vaccination. Beyond this particular receptor, the publication reports: According to the authors, total T cell responses may have been underestimated by the TCR breadth and depth analyses. Spike-specific TCR breadth was higher in Ad26.COV2.S recipients than in placebo recipients (P = 0.0014). Vaccine and placebo recipients had similar non-spike TCR breadth, a finding consistent with the vaccine containing only spike. The study lacked the statistical power to compare responses across vaccine doses or regimens. Substantial breadth of spike-specific CD8+ and CD4+ T cell responses was reported after vaccination.

About this clone itself: Its binding antigen is unknown. One base away there is no much larger clone; base qualities are not given.

TCRbeta CDR3 regions were sequenced with the immunoSEQ Assay. After extraction, genomic DNA underwent amplification by bias-controlled multiplex PCR, followed by high-throughput sequencing. Under the source paper's analysis protocol: To quantify the absolute abundance of each unique TCRbeta CDR3 region, sequences were collapsed and filtered. T cell fraction was estimated by normalizing TCRbeta template counts to usable DNA, which was measured by amplifying reference genes present in all nucleated cells. Repertoire TCRs were annotated as SARS-CoV-2-specific when V gene, CDR3 amino acid sequence and J gene were exactly matched to a known reactive TCR set. The reference SARS-CoV-2 TCR set was derived from MIRA and filtered for enrichment in COVID-19-positive ImmuneCODE repertoires, a step that removed public or cross-reactive TCRs. Based on the MIRA antigens, annotated TCRs were further analysed at the level of specific ORF or position within ORF. Breadth was defined as annotated unique rearrangements over total unique productive rearrangements; depth was the summed frequency of those rearrangements. TCR breadth was compared between groups using two-sided Wilcoxon rank-sum tests. TCRdb carries this immuneACCESS record with in-frame sequences only. Its versions omit some clonotypes, under half of them owing to an unresolved V gene in the studies checked, with the rest unexplained. V and J calls and clone size come straight from that table; D and trimming were deduced from the DNA. Counted in this sample were about 680,000 clones; about 90% of them appeared once. About 1.5% of the sample goes to the ten largest clones.

The meaning of the sample's treatment or condition label: 15 to 20 received Ad26.COV2.S at low or high dose, single or two shots; five or six received placebo; per-sample allocation not given. For vaccine and placebo recipients, the sequenced repertoires came from samples collected on day 63 after the first injection. Cohort 1b enrolled about two dozen adults aged 18-55 years at a single site in Boston, USA, between 29 July and 7 August 2020. Ad26.COV2.S consisted of a replication-incompetent adenovirus type 26 vector by which a prefusion-stabilized SARS-CoV-2 spike protein from the original Wuhan strain was expressed. The CDR3, from cysteine to phenylalanine, totals 14 residues. The only DNA kept is the CDR3, 42 bases in frame from the first base. Trimming costs V 6 bases and J 2 bases, and their ends lie 13 bases apart. CDR1 and CDR2 are read off the germline V gene (reference sequence) as LNHDA and SQIVND.

Source: peripheral blood, taken in a trial of Ad26.COV2.S vaccine versus placebo. The chain is assembled from TRBV19 and TRBJ1-1; TRBD1 might be the D gene, on 5 matching bases. The receptor was isolated from a person between 18 and 65 years old who received the Ad26.COV2.S COVID-19 vaccine or a placebo. The CDR3 loop reads CASSPLTVNTEAFF. The sequenced DNA: TGTGCCAGTAGCCCACTGACAGTTAACACTGAAGCTTTCTTT.